This TCR beta chain was sequenced for a study of T-cell memory formation after mild COVID-19. General observations from the study: Pre-infection memory carried some responding clones, suggesting that cross-reactive memory joined.

The CDR3 runs 14 residues. The germline V gene has CDR1 MNHNS and CDR2 SASEGT. Trimming shortened V by 6 bases and J by 4 bases, and 13 bases separated the two germline ends. This clonotype was counted ten times or more. Its antigen remains unknown. TCRdb passed the 5' RACE reads through MiXCR, listing each CDR3 protein once. The repertoire consists of about 360,000 distinct CDR3 sequences, with 13% to 15% occurring once and the leading ten covering around a fifth. The J gene is TRBJ2-1, the V gene TRBV6-1; D gene unclear. This receptor was obtained from a man aged 18-30 years who had mild COVID-19 (a few samples of this study predate the infection). Cell type and time point are not known. Source material: PBMCs or a T cell subset sorted from them (not recorded which). The CDR3 sequence: CASSQVYGYNEQFF. CDR3 bases: TGTGCCAGCAGCCAAGTGTACGGATACAATGAGCAGTTCTTC.